The 9 T cell receptor beta chains below were found in one sample sequenced in a study of shared clonotypes between healthy human individuals. The assay was immunoSEQ multiplex PCR, and TCRdb's table has in-frame clones only and misses some. The profile shows some 580,000 clones, 95% to 98% of them singletons. Only CD45RO-negative cells positively selected for CCR7 counted as naive CD8 cells, so terminally differentiated effector memory CD45RA+ cells were excluded. The sample comprised naive CD8+ T cells sorted from blood. Source of these receptors: a man younger than 40 in good health.

The chain links TRBV30 to TRBJ2-4; D tentatively fits TRBD1 or TRBD2 (5 bases each). CDR3 length: 12 amino acids. Germline CDR1 is GTSNPN and CDR2 is SVGIG (reference sequence). Trimming shortened V by 1 base and J by 7 bases, and 8 bases separated the two germline ends. DNA for the CDR3: TGTGCCTGGAGTGACGGGGCTAACATTCAGTACTTC. Amino acids: CAWSDGANIQYF.

The chain joins TRBV7-8 to TRBJ2-7, with 11 bases fitting TRBD1. J gave up 5 bases and V 5 bases, and 11 bases lay outside the gene matches. This CDR3 has 16 amino acids. Per germline, CDR1 SGHVS and CDR2 FQNEAQ. For the CDR3, the DNA is TGTGCCAGCAGCACGGACAGGGGGCGTCTCTTGAACGAGCAGTACTTC. Its translation: CASSTDRGRLLNEQYF.

V and J are TRBV7-9 and TRBJ2-5, with D maybe TRBD2 (6 bases). V was cut by 5 bases and J by 2 bases, with 18 bases left in between. The germline V gene encodes CDR1 SEHNR and CDR2 FQNEAQ (reference sequence). This CDR3 contains 16 residues. CDR3: CASSISLREVQETQYF. The CDR3 DNA is TGTGCCAGCAGCATAAGCCTCAGGGAGGTTCAAGAGACCCAGTACTTC.

V is TRBV14 and J is TRBJ2-1; a weak D match, TRBD2 (5 bases). V was trimmed by 1 base and J by 8 bases, leaving 18 bases between them. Germline assignment: CDR1 SGHDN and CDR2 FVKESK. The CDR3 extends over 16 amino acids. The CDR3 bases are TGTGCCAGCAGCCAAGTTCAGAGGGAAGTTGGCCATGAGCAGTTCTTC. Amino acid sequence: CASSQVQREVGHEQFF.

This rearrangement joins TRBV7-2 to TRBJ1-2, with TRBD1 identical over 7 bases. The CDR3 covers 13 residues. The V segment lost 5 bases and the J segment 6 bases; nucleotides outside the gene matches: 6. In germline, CDR1 is SGHTA, CDR2 FQGNSA. The CDR3, as DNA: TGTGCCAGCAGCCAGGGGGGAGGGGATGGCTACACCTTC. As protein: CASSQGGGDGYTF.

The chain is built from TRBV4-1 and TRBJ2-7, with 8 bases that match TRBD2. The V gene's germline CDR1 is MGHRA and CDR2 YSYEKL. The CDR3 consists of 13 residues. V was clipped by 4 bases and J by 5 bases; unmatched bases: 4. In DNA, the CDR3 is TGCGCCAGCAGCCCCGGGACTAGGAACGAGCAGTACTTC. Its protein product is CASSPGTRNEQYF.

The V call is TRBV28, the J call TRBJ2-1; tentative D call: TRBD2 (6 bases). Trimming took 2 bases from V and 0 from J, leaving 11 bases between them. The CDR3 is made up of 16 amino acids. Per the germline V gene, CDR1 is MDHEN and CDR2 is SYDVKM. The CDR3 protein is CASSLIRGSSYNEQFF. The CDR3 DNA follows: TGTGCCAGCAGTTTAATCCGGGGGAGCTCCTACAATGAGCAGTTCTTC.

This chain links TRBV6-5 with TRBJ2-7, with 10 bases aligning to TRBD2. Germline lookup yields CDR1 MNHEY and CDR2 SVGAGI. This CDR3 region has 15 residues. V trimming: 6 bases; J trimming: 4 bases; junction bases outside the gene matches: 9. The CDR3 DNA sequence: TGTGCCAGCAGCCGTATAGCGGGAGGAGATTACGAGCAGTACTTC. Protein sequence: CASSRIAGGDYEQYF.

V is TRBV5-1 and J is TRBJ2-7, with a tentative D call TRBD2 (5 bases). V was clipped by 0 bases and J by 0 bases, with 10 bases between them. The length of the CDR3 is 15 residues. Looked up from germline, CDR1 is SGHRS and CDR2 is YFSETQ. The CDR3, as DNA: TGCGCCAGCAGCTTGGGAGGGCTTAGCTCCTACGAGCAGTACTTC. Its translation: CASSLGGLSSYEQYF.